This T cell receptor (beta chain) was recovered during a study of STAT5B mutations in CD4+ large granular lymphocyte leukemia. Study details: Among healthy controls, a particular HLA allele went with more CDR3 'QG' motifs.

Healthy controls were blood donor buffy coats. Profiled with immunoSEQ multiplex PCR; TCRdb holds only in-frame clones, not every one. Among 15,000 to 20,000 clones listed, 70% to 85% were seen once. This clone was recorded a few times. Its antigen remains unknown. Findings of the study overall: No patients shared main leukemic clonotypes, though around 25% appeared at low frequency elsewhere.

The material sequenced was CD4+ T cells from blood buffy coats. The receptor was derived from a human donor in good health.

CDR3 nucleotide sequence: TGTGCCAGCAGCTACAGGTGGGCCTACGAGCAGTACTTC. Its translation is CASSYRWAYEQYF. The chain joins TRBV14 to TRBJ2-7; maybe TRBD1 (5 bases). The CDR3 has 13 residues. Per the germline V gene, CDR1 is SGHDN and CDR2 is FVKESK. With 5 bases removed from V and 2 bases from J, the gap between germline ends came to 10 bases. The full variable domain, in which reference TRBV14 and TRBJ2-7 provide the parts outside the CDR3, is EAGVTQFPSHSVIEKGQTVTLRCDPISGHDNLYWYRRVMGKEIKFLLHFVKESKQDESGMPNNRFLAERTGGTYSTLKVQPAELEDSGVYFCASSYRWAYEQYFGPGTRLTVT.